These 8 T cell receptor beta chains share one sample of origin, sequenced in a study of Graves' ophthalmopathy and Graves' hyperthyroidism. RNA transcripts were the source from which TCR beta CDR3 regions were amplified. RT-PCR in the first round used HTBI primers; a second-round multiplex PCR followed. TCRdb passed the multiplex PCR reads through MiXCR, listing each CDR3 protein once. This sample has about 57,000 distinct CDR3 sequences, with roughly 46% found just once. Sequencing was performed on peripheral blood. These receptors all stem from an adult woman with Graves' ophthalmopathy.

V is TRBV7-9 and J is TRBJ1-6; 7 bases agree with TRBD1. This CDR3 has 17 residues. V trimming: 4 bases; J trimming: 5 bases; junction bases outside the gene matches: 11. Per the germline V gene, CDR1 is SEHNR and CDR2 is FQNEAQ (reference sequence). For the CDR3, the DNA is TGTGCCAGCAGCTCTTTTGTCGGCGGGACAGATAATTCACCCCTCCACTTT. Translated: CASSSFVGGTDNSPLHF.

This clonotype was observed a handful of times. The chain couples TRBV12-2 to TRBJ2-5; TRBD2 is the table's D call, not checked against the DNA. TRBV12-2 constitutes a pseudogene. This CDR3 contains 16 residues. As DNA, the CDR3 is TGTGCAAGTCGCTTGGGGACTAGCGGGAGAGGGGAGACCCAGTACTTC. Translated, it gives CASRLGTSGRGETQYF.

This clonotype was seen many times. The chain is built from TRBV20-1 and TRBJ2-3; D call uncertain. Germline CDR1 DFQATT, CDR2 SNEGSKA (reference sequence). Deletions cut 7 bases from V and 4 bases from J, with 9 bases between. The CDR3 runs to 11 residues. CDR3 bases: TGCAGTGTAAACGCGGCAGATACGCAGTATTTT. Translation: CSVNAADTQYF.

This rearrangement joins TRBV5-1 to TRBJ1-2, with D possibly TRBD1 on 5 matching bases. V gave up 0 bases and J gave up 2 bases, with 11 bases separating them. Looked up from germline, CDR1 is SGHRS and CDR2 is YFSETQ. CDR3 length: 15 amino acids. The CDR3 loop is CASSLANRDNYGYTF. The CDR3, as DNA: TGCGCCAGCAGCTTGGCAAACCGGGACAACTATGGCTACACCTTC.

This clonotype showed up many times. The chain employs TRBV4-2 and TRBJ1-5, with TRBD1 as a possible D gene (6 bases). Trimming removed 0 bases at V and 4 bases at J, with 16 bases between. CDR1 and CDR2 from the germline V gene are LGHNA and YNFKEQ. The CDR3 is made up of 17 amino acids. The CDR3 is CASSQDLRTVRNQPQHF. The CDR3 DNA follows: TGTGCCAGCAGCCAAGATCTGAGGACAGTTCGGAATCAGCCCCAGCATTTT.

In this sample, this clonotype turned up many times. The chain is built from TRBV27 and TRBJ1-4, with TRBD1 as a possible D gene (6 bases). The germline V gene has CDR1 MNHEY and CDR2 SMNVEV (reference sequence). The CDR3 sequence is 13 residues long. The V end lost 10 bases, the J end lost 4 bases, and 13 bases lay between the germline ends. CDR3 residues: CANRTAFNEKLFF. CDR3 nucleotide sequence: TGTGCCAACCGGACAGCTTTTAATGAAAAACTGTTTTTT.

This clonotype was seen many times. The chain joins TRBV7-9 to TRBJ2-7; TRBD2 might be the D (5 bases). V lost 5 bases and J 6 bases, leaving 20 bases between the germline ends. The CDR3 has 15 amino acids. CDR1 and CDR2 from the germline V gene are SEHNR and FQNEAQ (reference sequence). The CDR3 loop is CASSPEAGPRGEQYF. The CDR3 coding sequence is TGTGCCAGCAGCCCGGAGGCCGGTCCCCGAGGCGAGCAGTACTTC. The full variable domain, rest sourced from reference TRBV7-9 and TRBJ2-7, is DTGVSQNPRHKITKRGQNVTFRCDPISEHNRLYWYRQTLGQGPEFLTYFQNEAQLEKSRLLSDRFSAERPKGSFSTLEIQRTEQGDSAMYLCASSPEAGPRGEQYFGPGTRLTVT.

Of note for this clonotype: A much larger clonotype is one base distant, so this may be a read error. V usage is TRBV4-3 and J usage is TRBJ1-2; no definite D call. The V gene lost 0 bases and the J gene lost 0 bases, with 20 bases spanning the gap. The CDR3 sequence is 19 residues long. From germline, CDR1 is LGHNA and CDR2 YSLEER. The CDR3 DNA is TGCGCCAGCAGCCAAGATAAGACCGGGCGGTTTCCTGCTAACTATGGCTACACCTTC. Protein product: CASSQDKTGRFPANYGYTF.